This TCR beta chain was captured in a study of T cell responses to AZD1222 COVID-19 vaccine. J lost 6 bases, V lost 1 base, and 7 bases had no gene match. This CDR3 contains 15 residues. Germline CDR1 reads SGHKS; CDR2 reads YYEKEE (reference sequence). Broader study findings: Donors skewed white British and female; clonal diversity was possibly underestimated.

A note on this clone: The target antigen is unknown.

Profiled with immunoSEQ multiplex PCR; TCRdb holds only in-frame clones, not every one. The table records 180,000 or so clones, about 92% of them present only once. The clonotype originates from an adult in good health. Sequenced here: peripheral blood, sampled on day 0 of AZD1222 vaccination. The chain employs TRBV5-5 and TRBJ1-2; the match to TRBD1 covers 9 bases. CDR3 region: CASSLYSDRGDGYTF. The CDR3, as DNA: TGTGCCAGCAGCTTGTATAGCGACAGGGGGGATGGCTACACCTTC.